The entry below describes one TCR beta chain. The entry originates in a study of blood T cell repertoires in COVID-19. For the study at large: Samples representing acute and convalescent COVID-19 were sourced from the United States, Italy and Spain. PBMCs, B-cell-depleted T cells, or T cells were the source of the cDNA or gDNA that made up the material.

Per the authors' pipeline: It was from reference gene primer amplification that nucleated cell counts were estimated. TCRdb keeps only in-frame clones here, not all; method: immunoSEQ multiplex PCR. V and J calls and clone size are those listed in that table; D and trimming were worked out from the DNA. The sample has 80,000 or so clones; approximately 80% are singletons. V lost 4 bases to trimming and J lost 2 bases, with 20 bases between them. The CDR3 has 17 amino acids. The germline V gene encodes CDR1 MNHNS and CDR2 SASEGT. Source material: peripheral blood. This chain uses TRBV6-1 with TRBJ1-2; D not resolved. The clonotype comes from a woman between 65 and 79 years old with acute or convalescent COVID-19. The DNA of the CDR3 is TGTGCCAGCAGTGCCCCGAACATTGTCGGCAGGAACTATGGCTACACCTTC. The encoded protein is CASSAPNIVGRNYGYTF.